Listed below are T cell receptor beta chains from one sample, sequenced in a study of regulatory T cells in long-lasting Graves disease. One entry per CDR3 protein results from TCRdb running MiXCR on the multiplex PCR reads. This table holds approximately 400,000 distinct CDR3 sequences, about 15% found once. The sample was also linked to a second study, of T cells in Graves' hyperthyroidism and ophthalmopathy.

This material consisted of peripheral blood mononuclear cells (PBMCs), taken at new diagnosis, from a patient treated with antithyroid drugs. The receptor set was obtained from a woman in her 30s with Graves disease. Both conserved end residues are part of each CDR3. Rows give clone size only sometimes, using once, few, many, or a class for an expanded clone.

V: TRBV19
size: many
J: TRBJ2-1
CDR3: CASSGFVDNEQFF

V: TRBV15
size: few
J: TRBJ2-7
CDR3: CATKGASSYEQYF

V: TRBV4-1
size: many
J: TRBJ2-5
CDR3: CASSQWYPSGSRRETQYF

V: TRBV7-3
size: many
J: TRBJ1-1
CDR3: CASSLSKTGTEAFF

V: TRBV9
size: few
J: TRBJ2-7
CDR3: CASSVSSQGGSYEQYF

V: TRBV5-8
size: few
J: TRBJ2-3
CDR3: CASSLTQNHGTGQYF

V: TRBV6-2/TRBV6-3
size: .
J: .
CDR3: CASSPLGLEETQYF

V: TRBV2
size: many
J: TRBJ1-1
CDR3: CARAGAEAFF

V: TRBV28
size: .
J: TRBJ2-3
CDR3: CASSVDGAAPNTRYF

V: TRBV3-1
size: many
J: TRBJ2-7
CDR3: CASSRALQDEQYF

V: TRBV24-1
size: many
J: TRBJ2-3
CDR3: CATSDPRDRGSTDTQYF

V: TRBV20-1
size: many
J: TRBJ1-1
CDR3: CSARAGVMEAFF

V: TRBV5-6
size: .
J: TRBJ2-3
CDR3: CASSRLAGAYNTQYF

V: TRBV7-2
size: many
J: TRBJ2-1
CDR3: CASSLNTRSEQFF

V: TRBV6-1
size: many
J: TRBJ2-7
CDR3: CASSDPRDGAYEQYF

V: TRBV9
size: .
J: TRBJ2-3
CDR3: CASSVAAGGETDTQYF

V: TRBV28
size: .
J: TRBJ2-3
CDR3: CASRPSGGGPATQYF

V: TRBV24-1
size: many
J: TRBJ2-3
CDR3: CATGHTTDTQYF

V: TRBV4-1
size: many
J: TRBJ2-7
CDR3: CASSHPPTGRDEQYF

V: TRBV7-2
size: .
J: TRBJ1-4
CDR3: CASSLDIGVSKLFF

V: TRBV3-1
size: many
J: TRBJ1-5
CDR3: CASSQGQGAFQPQHF

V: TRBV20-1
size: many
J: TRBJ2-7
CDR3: CSVRTSGTGEQYF

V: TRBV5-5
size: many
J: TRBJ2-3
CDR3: CASSFRLVRDTQYF

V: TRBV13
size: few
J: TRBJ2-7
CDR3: CASSSRDRGIPYEQYF

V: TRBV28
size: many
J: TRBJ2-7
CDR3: CASTDVYEQYF

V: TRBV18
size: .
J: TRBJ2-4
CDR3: CASSPGTGHPSYIQYF

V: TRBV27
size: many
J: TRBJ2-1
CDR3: CASSQGRQSNEQFF

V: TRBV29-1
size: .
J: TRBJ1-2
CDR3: CSAETDLYGYTF

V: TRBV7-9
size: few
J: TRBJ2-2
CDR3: CASSRTQQNTGELFF

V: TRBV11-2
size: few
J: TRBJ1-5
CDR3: CASSFETGSNQPQHF

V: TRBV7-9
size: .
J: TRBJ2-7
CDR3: CASSREGGRSYEQYF

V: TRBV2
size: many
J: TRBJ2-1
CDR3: CASRMTSGEYNEQFF

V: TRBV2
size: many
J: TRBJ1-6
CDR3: CASRYTGRRSSYNSPLHF

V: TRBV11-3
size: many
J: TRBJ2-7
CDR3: CASSPRGLIYEQYF